The T cell receptor beta chain described here comes from a study of blood T cell repertoires in COVID-19. Whole-study context: Italy, Spain and the United States were the sources of the convalescent and acute COVID-19 samples.

As originally analysed: Amplification with reference gene primers provided the estimates of nucleated cell counts. Sequencing used immunoSEQ multiplex PCR; TCRdb keeps in-frame clones, though not all of them. V, J and clone size are taken as reported in that table, and D and trimming were inferred from the DNA itself. The sample records about 88,000 clones, 90% being singletons. Enrolment of Seattle patients took place during active infection, and they were followed longitudinally. V was pared by 1 base and J by 5 bases, with 10 bases of the junction left unmatched. This CDR3 contains 16 residues. CDR1 is SGHRS, CDR2 YFSETQ, per germline.

Input material: peripheral blood. This sequence originates from a man between 18 and 35 years old with COVID-19, enrolled during active disease. The rearrangement links TRBV5-1 to TRBJ2-7; 9 bases are a match to TRBD1. The CDR3 DNA is TGCGCCAGCAGCTTGATGAGACCGGGACAGGGACACGAGCAGTACTTC. Protein sequence: CASSLMRPGQGHEQYF.